A selection of T cell receptor beta chains follows, all from one sample in a study of T cells in Graves' hyperthyroidism and ophthalmopathy. In TCRdb, the multiplex PCR reads were re-called with MiXCR into one record per CDR3 protein. Of 300,000 to 450,000 distinct CDR3 sequences listed, approximately 15% are singletons. The sequenced sample was blood. The receptors shown here come from a woman aged 60-70 years with Graves' hyperthyroidism. Both conserved end residues are part of each CDR3. The D gene is left open where the match is weak. Clone sizes are given selectively: once, few, many, or a class where the clone is expanded.

abundance: -
j_gene: TRBJ1-1
v_gene: TRBV15
d_gene: -
CDR3nt: TGTGCCACCAGCAGAGATCCCCCAGGGGCCACTGAAGCTTTCTTT
CDR3aa: CATSRDPPGATEAFF

abundance: many
j_gene: TRBJ2-4
v_gene: TRBV24-1
d_gene: -
CDR3nt: TGTGCCACCAGTGATAATAAGGGTGGCGGGACCAAAAACATTCAGTACTTC
CDR3aa: CATSDNKGGGTKNIQYF

abundance: many
j_gene: TRBJ2-5
v_gene: TRBV7-3
d_gene: -
CDR3nt: TGTGCCAGCAGCCAAGCCCCGGTGAGGGACGGAGAGACCCAGTACTTC
CDR3aa: CASSQAPVRDGETQYF

abundance: many
j_gene: TRBJ1-5
v_gene: TRBV2
d_gene: -
CDR3nt: TGTGCCAGCAGCCAGGAGTTCGGCAATCAGCCCCAGCATTTT
CDR3aa: CASSQEFGNQPQHF

abundance: many
j_gene: TRBJ1-2
v_gene: TRBV30
d_gene: -
CDR3nt: TGTGCCTGGAGTCCCAAGAGAGGGAGCTATGGCTACACCTTC
CDR3aa: CAWSPKRGSYGYTF

abundance: many
j_gene: TRBJ1-1
v_gene: TRBV7-9
d_gene: -
CDR3nt: TGTGCCAGCAGCTTAGGAATTTGGACGCCGGCTTTCTTT
CDR3aa: CASSLGIWTPAFF

abundance: once
j_gene: TRBJ2-1
v_gene: TRBV20-1
d_gene: -
CDR3nt: TGCAGTGCTAGAGCGCGGGGCAGCTCCTACAATGAGCAGTTCTTC
CDR3aa: CSARARGSSYNEQFF

abundance: -
j_gene: TRBJ2-1
v_gene: TRBV27
d_gene: TRBD2
CDR3nt: TGTGCCAGCAGTTTTAGCGGGGGCTACAATGAGCAGTTCTTC
CDR3aa: CASSFSGGYNEQFF

abundance: few
j_gene: TRBJ1-2
v_gene: TRBV6-1
d_gene: -
CDR3nt: TGTGCCAGCAGCCAACAGGGCTGGGGGGGCTACACCTTC
CDR3aa: CASSQQGWGGYTF

abundance: -
j_gene: TRBJ2-7
v_gene: TRBV6-5
d_gene: TRBD2
CDR3nt: TGTGCCAGCAGTTCCTTTCTAGCGGGAGAGGGATACGAGCAGTACTTC
CDR3aa: CASSSFLAGEGYEQYF